This T cell receptor (beta chain) was identified in a study of Ad26.COV2.S vaccination and SARS-CoV-2 variants. Points on this clone: Other nucleotide sequences in the sample specify the same CDR3.

The assay was immunoSEQ multiplex PCR, and TCRdb's table has in-frame clones only and misses some. The sample lists hundreds of thousands of clones, 89% seen once, with about 1.5% in the top ten. Treatment noted: roughly 18 received Ad26.COV2.S at low or high dose, single or two shots; about 5 received placebo; per-sample allocation not given. Samples came from day 63 after the first vaccine or placebo injection. The sequence came from a person between 18 and 65 years old who received the Ad26.COV2.S COVID-19 vaccine or a placebo. The sample in question was peripheral blood, obtained in a trial of Ad26.COV2.S vaccine versus placebo.

The chain's CDR3 is CATRESGNQPQHF. The CDR3 DNA reads TGTGCCACCAGAGAATCGGGAAATCAGCCCCAGCATTTT. The rearrangement joins TRBV15 to TRBJ1-5; D is unclear. CDR1 and CDR2 (germline): LNHNV, YYDKDF (reference sequence). The CDR3 totals 13 residues. V lost 6 bases, J lost 4 bases, and 10 bases lay in between.